This T cell receptor beta chain came from a study of cytomegalovirus exposure and HLA in healthy donors. On the study more broadly: Among around 180 million T cells, an earlier analysis found 117 million unique TCR beta sequences. Study-wide findings and caveats: Near-uniform donor sequencing depth was presumed by presence/absence analyses.

This PCR relied on a set of 60 Vbeta primers and 13 Jbeta primers. Profiling relied on immunoSEQ multiplex PCR, and the TCRdb table lists in-frame clones only, not all of them. The sample has 90,000 to 120,000 clones; roughly 82% are singletons. This clone has just a few counts. What it binds is not known. Trimming took 4 bases from V and 4 from J; bases not matched to a gene: 7. The CDR3 covers 15 residues. Germline values: CDR1 SGHRS, CDR2 YFSETQ. Sequenced: PBMCs. The clonotype originates from a male donor in good health and CMV-seronegative. The chain carries TRBV5-1 and TRBJ1-1; 10 nucleotides agree with TRBD1. In DNA form, the CDR3 reads TGCGCCAGCAGCGAGACAGGGGGCGCAATCACTGAAGCTTTCTTT. Translated, it gives CASSETGGAITEAFF.